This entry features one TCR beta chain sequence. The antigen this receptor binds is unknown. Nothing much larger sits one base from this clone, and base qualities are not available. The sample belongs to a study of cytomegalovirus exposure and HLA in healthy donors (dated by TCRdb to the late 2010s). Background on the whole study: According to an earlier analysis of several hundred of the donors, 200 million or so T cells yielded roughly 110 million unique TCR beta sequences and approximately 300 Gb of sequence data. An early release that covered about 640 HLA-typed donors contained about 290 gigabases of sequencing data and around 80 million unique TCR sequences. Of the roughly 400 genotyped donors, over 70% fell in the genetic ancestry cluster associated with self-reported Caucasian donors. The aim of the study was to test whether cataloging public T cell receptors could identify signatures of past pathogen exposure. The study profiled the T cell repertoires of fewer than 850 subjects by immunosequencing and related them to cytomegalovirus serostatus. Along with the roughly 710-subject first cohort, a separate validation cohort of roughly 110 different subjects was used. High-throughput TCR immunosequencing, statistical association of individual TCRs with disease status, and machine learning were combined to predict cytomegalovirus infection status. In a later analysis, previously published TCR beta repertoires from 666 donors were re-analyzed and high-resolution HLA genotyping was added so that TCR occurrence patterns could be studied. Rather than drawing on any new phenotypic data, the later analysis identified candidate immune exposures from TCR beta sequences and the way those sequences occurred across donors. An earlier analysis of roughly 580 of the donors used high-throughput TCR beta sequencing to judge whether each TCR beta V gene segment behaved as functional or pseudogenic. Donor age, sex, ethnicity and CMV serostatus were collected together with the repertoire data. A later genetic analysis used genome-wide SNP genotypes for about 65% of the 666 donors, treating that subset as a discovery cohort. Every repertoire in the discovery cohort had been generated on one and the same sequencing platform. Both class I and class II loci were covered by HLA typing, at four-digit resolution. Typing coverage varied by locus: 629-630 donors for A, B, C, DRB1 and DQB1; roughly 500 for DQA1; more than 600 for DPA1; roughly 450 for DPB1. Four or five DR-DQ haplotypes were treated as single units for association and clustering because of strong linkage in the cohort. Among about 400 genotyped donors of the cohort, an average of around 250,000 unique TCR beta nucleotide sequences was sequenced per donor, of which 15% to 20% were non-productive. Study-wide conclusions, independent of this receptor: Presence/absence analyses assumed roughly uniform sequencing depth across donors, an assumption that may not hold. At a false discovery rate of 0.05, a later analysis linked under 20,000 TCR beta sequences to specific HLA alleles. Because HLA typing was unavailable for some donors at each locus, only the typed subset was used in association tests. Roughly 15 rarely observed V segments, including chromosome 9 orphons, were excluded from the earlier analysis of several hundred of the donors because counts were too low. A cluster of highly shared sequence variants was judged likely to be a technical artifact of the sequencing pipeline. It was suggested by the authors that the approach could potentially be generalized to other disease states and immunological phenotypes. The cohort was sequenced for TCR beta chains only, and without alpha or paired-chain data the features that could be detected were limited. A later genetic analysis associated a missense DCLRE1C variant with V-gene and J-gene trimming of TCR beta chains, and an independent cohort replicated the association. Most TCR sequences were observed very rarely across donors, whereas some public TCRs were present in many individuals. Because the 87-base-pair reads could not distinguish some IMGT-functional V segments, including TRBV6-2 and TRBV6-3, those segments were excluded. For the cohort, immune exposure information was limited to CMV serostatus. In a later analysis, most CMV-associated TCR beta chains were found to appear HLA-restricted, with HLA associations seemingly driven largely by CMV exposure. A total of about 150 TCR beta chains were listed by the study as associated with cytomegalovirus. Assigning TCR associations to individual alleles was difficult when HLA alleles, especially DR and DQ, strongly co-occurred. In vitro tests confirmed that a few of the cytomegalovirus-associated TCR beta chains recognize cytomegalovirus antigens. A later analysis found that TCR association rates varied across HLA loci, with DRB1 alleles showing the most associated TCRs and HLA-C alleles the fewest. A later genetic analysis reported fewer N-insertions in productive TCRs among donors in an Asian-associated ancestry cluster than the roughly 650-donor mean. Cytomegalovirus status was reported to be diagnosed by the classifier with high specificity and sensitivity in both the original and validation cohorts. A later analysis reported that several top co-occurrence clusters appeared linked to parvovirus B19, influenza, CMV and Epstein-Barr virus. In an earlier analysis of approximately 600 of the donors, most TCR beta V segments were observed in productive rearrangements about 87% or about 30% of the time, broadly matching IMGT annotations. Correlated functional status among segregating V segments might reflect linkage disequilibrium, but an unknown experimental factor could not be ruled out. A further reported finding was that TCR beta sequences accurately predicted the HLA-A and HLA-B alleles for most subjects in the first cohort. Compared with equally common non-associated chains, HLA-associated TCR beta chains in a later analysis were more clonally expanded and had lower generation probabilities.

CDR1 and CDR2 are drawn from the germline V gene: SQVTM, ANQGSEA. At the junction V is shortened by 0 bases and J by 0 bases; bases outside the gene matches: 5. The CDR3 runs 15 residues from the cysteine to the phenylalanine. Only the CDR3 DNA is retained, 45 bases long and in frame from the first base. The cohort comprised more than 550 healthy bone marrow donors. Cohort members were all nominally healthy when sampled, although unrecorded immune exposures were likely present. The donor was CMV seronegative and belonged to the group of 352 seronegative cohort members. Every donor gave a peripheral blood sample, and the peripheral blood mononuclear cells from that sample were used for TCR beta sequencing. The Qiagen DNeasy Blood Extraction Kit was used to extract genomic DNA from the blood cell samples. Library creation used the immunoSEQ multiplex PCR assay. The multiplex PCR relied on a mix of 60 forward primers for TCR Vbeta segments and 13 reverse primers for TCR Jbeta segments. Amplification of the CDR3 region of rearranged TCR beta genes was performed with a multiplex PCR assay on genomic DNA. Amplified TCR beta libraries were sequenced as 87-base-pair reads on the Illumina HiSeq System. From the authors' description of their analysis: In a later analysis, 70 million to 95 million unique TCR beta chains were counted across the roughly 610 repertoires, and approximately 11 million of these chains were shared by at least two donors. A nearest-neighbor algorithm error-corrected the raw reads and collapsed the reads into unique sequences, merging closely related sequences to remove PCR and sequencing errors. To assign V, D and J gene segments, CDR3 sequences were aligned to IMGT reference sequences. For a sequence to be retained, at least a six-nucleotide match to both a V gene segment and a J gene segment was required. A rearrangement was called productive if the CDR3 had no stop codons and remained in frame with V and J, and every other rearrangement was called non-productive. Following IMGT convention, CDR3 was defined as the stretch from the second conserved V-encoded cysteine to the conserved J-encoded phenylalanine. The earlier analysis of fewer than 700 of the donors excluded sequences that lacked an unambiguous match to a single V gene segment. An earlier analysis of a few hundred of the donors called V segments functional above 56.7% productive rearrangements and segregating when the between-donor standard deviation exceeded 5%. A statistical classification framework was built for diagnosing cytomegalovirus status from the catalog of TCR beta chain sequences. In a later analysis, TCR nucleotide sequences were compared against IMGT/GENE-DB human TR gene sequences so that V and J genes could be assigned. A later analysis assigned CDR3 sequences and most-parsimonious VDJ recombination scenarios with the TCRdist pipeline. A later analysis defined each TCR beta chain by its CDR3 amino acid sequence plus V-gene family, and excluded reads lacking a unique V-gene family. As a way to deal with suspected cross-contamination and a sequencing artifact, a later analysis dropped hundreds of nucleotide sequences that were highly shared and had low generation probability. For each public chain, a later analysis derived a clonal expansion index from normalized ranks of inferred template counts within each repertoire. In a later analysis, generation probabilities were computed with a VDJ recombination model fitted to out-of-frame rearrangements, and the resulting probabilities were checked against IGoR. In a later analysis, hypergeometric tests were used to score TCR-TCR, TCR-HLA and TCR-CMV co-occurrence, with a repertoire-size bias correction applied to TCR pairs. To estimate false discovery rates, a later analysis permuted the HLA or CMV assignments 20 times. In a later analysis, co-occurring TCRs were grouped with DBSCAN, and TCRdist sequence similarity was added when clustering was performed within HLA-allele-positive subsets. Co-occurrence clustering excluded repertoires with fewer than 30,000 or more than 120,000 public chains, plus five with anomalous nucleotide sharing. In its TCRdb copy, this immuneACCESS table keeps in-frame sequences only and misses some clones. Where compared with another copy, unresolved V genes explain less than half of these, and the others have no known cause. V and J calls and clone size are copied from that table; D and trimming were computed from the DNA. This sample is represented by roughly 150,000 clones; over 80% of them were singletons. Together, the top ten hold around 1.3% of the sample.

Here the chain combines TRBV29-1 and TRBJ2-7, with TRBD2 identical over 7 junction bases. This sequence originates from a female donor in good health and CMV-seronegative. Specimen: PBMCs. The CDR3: CSVEDRGGSSYEQYF. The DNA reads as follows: TGCAGCGTTGAAGATAGGGGCGGGAGCTCCTACGAGCAGTACTTC.